The next 3 T cell receptor beta chains were all read from a single sample in a study of T cells in localized non-small cell lung cancer. Assay used: immunoSEQ multiplex PCR; TCRdb lists only in-frame clones, some missing. Of almost 65,000 clones detected, roughly 88% appear once; the ten largest clones hold roughly 2%. The sequencing used peripheral blood, collected before any cancer treatment. The receptors derive from a woman between 35 and 70 years old with stage I lung adenocarcinoma.

V gene TRBV7-2 combines with J gene TRBJ2-1, with D tentatively TRBD2 (6 bases). The V gene's germline CDR1 is SGHTA and CDR2 FQGNSA. The length of the CDR3 is 15 residues. V gave up 1 base and J gave up 5 bases, with 12 bases separating them. The CDR3 DNA follows: TGTGCCAGCAGCTTAGGCGGGGCTGGTAACAATGAGCAGTTCTTC. It is translated as CASSLGGAGNNEQFF. Combining the CDR3 with reference TRBV7-2 and TRBJ2-1 gives the whole variable domain GAGVSQSPSNKVTEKGKDVELRCDPISGHTALYWYRQSLGQGLEFLIYFQGNSAPDKSGLPSDRFSAERTGGSVSTLTIQRTQQEDSAVYLCASSLGGAGNNEQFFGPGTRLTVL.

This rearrangement joins TRBV9 to TRBJ2-2; D not resolved. The ends were cut back, 0 bases at V and 6 bases at J, with 3 bases in the middle. The germline V gene encodes CDR1 SGDLS and CDR2 YYNGEE. This CDR3 is 12 amino acids long. The CDR3 coding sequence is TGTGCCAGCAGCGTAGATCCCGGGGAGCTGTTTTTT. Its translation is CASSVDPGELFF.

This chain links TRBV21-1 with TRBJ1-1. TRBV21-1 has pseudogene status. This CDR3 contains 19 residues. This CDR3 is CASSKVFGIRRLRNTEAFF. The CDR3 DNA reads as TGTGCCAGCAGCAAAGTTTTTGGTATCAGGAGATTAAGGAACACTGAAGCTTTCTTT.